Below, one T cell receptor (beta chain) is given with its context. Possible read error: a much larger clone is one base away. TCRdb re-derived calls from the RT-PCR reads in MiXCR, one entry per CDR3 protein. Of more than 600,000 distinct CDR3 sequences in the sample, approximately 14% were seen once. CDR3 size: 14 residues. Germline V lookup: CDR1 SEHNR, CDR2 FQNEAQ (reference sequence). The V call is TRBV7-9, the J call TRBJ1-1; possibly TRBD1 for D (5 bases). The source material was memory CD4+ T cells from blood. The source is a female donor in good health, serving as a healthy control. This CDR3 is CTSSLQQGGTEAFF. The CDR3 coding sequence is TGTACCAGCAGCTTACAGCAGGGCGGGACTGAAGCTTTCTTT.